These T cell receptor beta chains were read from a single sample in a study of blood T cell repertoires in COVID-19. Profiled with immunoSEQ multiplex PCR; TCRdb holds only in-frame clones, not every one. The sample carries about 45,000 clones, roughly nine tenths recorded once. Source material: peripheral blood. All receptors come from a human donor in a cohort sampled during active COVID-19. The CDR3 runs from the conserved cysteine through the conserved F or W. D genes are given only for firm matches. A clone size is listed for some rows: how often the clone was seen (once, few, many), or a class if it is expanded.

j_gene: TRBJ2-3; v_gene: TRBV6-2/TRBV6-3; d_gene: NA; abundance: NA; CDR3aa: CASSRTQGLFRDTQYF; CDR3nt: TGTGCCAGCAGTCGGACACAGGGCCTTTTCAGAGATACGCAGTATTTT
j_gene: TRBJ1-1; v_gene: TRBV7-6; d_gene: TRBD1; abundance: NA; CDR3aa: CASSSHRSGGDTEAFF; CDR3nt: TGTGCCAGCAGCTCACACCGGTCAGGGGGAGACACTGAAGCTTTCTTT
j_gene: TRBJ2-7; v_gene: TRBV27; d_gene: NA; abundance: NA; CDR3aa: CASTLYGGLGEQYF; CDR3nt: TGTGCCAGCACTCTTTACGGCGGGCTTGGGGAGCAGTACTTC
j_gene: TRBJ2-3; v_gene: TRBV11-2; d_gene: NA; abundance: NA; CDR3aa: CASSSRTAGEDTQYF; CDR3nt: TGTGCCAGCAGCTCTAGAACCGCAGGGGAAGATACGCAGTATTTT
j_gene: TRBJ2-3; v_gene: TRBV28; d_gene: NA; abundance: once; CDR3aa: CASSRRKGMNTQYF; CDR3nt: TGTGCCAGCAGCCGTAGGAAGGGGATGAATACGCAGTATTTT
j_gene: TRBJ2-3; v_gene: TRBV2; d_gene: NA; abundance: NA; CDR3aa: CAIQRGMDTQYF; CDR3nt: TGTGCCATCCAGAGGGGGATGGATACGCAGTATTTT
j_gene: TRBJ1-1; v_gene: TRBV28; d_gene: TRBD1; abundance: NA; CDR3aa: CASKTGAIKAFF; CDR3nt: TGTGCCAGCAAGACAGGGGCCATTAAGGCTTTCTTT
j_gene: TRBJ2-2; v_gene: TRBV7-9; d_gene: NA; abundance: NA; CDR3aa: CAIVRPGELFF; CDR3nt: TGTGCCATAGTCAGGCCCGGGGAGCTGTTTTTT
j_gene: TRBJ2-2; v_gene: TRBV10-3; d_gene: NA; abundance: NA; CDR3aa: CAISLDIPPVGELFF; CDR3nt: TGTGCCATCAGTCTGGACATACCTCCTGTCGGGGAGCTGTTTTTT
j_gene: TRBJ2-1; v_gene: TRBV7-8; d_gene: TRBD2; abundance: NA; CDR3aa: CASSPRGAASSYNEQFF; CDR3nt: TGTGCCAGCTCTCCGCGGGGGGCGGCGAGCTCCTACAATGAGCAGTTCTTC
j_gene: TRBJ1-4; v_gene: TRBV27; d_gene: NA; abundance: many; CDR3aa: CASSRGRSDEKLFF; CDR3nt: TGTGCCAGCAGTCGAGGGAGGTCAGATGAAAAACTGTTTTTT
j_gene: TRBJ1-4; v_gene: TRBV6-1; d_gene: NA; abundance: NA; CDR3aa: CASSDGRLNEKLFF; CDR3nt: TGTGCCAGCAGTGATGGCAGGTTGAATGAAAAACTGTTTTTT
j_gene: TRBJ2-7; v_gene: TRBV7-2; d_gene: NA; abundance: NA; CDR3aa: CASSLSSSGPYEQYF; CDR3nt: TGTGCCAGCAGCTTATCTAGTAGCGGTCCCTACGAGCAGTACTTC
j_gene: TRBJ2-5; v_gene: TRBV3-1/TRBV3-2; d_gene: NA; abundance: NA; CDR3aa: CASSPRGWETQYF; CDR3nt: TGTGCCAGCAGCCCCAGGGGTTGGGAGACCCAGTACTTC
j_gene: TRBJ1-3; v_gene: TRBV7-9; d_gene: NA; abundance: once; CDR3aa: CASTRGGPGNTIYF; CDR3nt: TGTGCCAGCACTCGGGGGGGGCCTGGAAACACCATATATTTT
j_gene: TRBJ1-1; v_gene: TRBV5-6; d_gene: NA; abundance: NA; CDR3aa: CASSLGWRRDTEAFF; CDR3nt: TGTGCCAGCAGCTTGGGATGGAGGCGGGACACTGAAGCTTTCTTT
j_gene: TRBJ2-5; v_gene: TRBV24-1; d_gene: NA; abundance: NA; CDR3aa: CATSEGAQETQYF; CDR3nt: TGTGCCACCAGTGAGGGGGCTCAAGAGACCCAGTACTTC
j_gene: TRBJ2-5; v_gene: TRBV7-6; d_gene: NA; abundance: NA; CDR3aa: CASSLMEGQETQYF; CDR3nt: TGTGCCAGCAGCTTAATGGAGGGTCAAGAGACCCAGTACTTC
j_gene: TRBJ2-7; v_gene: TRBV20-1; d_gene: NA; abundance: NA; CDR3aa: CSADREDEQYF; CDR3nt: TGCAGTGCTGACAGGGAGGACGAGCAGTACTTC
j_gene: TRBJ2-5; v_gene: TRBV19; d_gene: NA; abundance: NA; CDR3aa: CASGPGGQTSQETQYF; CDR3nt: TGTGCCAGTGGCCCGGGGGGCCAGACCTCCCAAGAGACCCAGTACTTC
j_gene: TRBJ2-2; v_gene: TRBV18; d_gene: TRBD1; abundance: NA; CDR3aa: CASSIDRATGELFF; CDR3nt: TGTGCCAGCTCGATAGACAGGGCCACCGGGGAGCTGTTTTTT
j_gene: TRBJ2-2; v_gene: TRBV11-2; d_gene: TRBD1; abundance: NA; CDR3aa: CASSSTQKTGGLTGELFF; CDR3nt: TGTGCCAGCAGCTCCACCCAAAAGACAGGGGGCCTCACCGGGGAGCTGTTTTTT
j_gene: TRBJ2-2; v_gene: TRBV7-3; d_gene: NA; abundance: NA; CDR3aa: CASSSTESGELFF; CDR3nt: TGTGCCAGCAGCTCCACAGAGTCCGGGGAGCTGTTTTTT
j_gene: TRBJ1-6; v_gene: TRBV6-6; d_gene: NA; abundance: NA; CDR3aa: CASSYRGDNSPLHF; CDR3nt: TGTGCCAGCAGTTACCGGGGGGATAATTCACCCCTCCACTTT
j_gene: TRBJ2-7; v_gene: TRBV4-1; d_gene: NA; abundance: NA; CDR3aa: CASSQADLSSYEQYF; CDR3nt: TGCGCCAGCAGCCAAGCGGACTTGAGCTCCTACGAGCAGTACTTC
j_gene: TRBJ2-2; v_gene: TRBV10-2; d_gene: TRBD1; abundance: NA; CDR3aa: CASSESDRGRTGELFF; CDR3nt: TGCGCCAGCAGTGAGTCAGACAGGGGTCGCACCGGGGAGCTGTTTTTT
j_gene: TRBJ2-3; v_gene: TRBV12-3/TRBV12-4; d_gene: NA; abundance: NA; CDR3aa: CASTEITDTQYF; CDR3nt: TGTGCCAGCACTGAGATCACAGATACGCAGTATTTT
j_gene: TRBJ2-3; v_gene: TRBV4-1; d_gene: NA; abundance: NA; CDR3aa: CASSQEEVRPTSTDTQYF; CDR3nt: TGCGCCAGCAGCCAAGAAGAAGTACGACCGACAAGCACAGATACGCAGTATTTT
j_gene: TRBJ1-4; v_gene: TRBV6-5; d_gene: TRBD1; abundance: NA; CDR3aa: CASSRDRTTNEKLFF; CDR3nt: TGTGCCAGCAGTAGGGACAGAACAACTAATGAAAAACTGTTTTTT